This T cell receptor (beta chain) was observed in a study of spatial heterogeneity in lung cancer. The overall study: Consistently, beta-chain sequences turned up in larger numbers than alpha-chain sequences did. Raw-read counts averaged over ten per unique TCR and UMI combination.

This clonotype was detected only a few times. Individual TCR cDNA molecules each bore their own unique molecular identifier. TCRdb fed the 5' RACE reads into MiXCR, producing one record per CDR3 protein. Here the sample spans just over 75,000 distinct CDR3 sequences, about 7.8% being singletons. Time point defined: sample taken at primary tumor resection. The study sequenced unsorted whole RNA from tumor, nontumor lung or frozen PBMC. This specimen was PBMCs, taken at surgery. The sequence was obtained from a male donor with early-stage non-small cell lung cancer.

The CDR3 region is CASSHISETQYF. The DNA of the CDR3 is TGTGCCAGCAGTCATATTTCAGAGACCCAGTACTTC. V is TRBV7-6 and J is TRBJ2-5; D unresolved. V dropped 6 bases and J dropped 4 bases, with 9 bases sitting between them. CDR3 length: 12 amino acids. Germline lookup yields CDR1 SGHVS and CDR2 FNYEAQ.